A single sample is the source of the 18 T cell receptor beta chains below, sequenced in a study of blood T cell repertoires in COVID-19. The method was immunoSEQ multiplex PCR; TCRdb's version includes in-frame clones alone and lacks a portion of them. The sample has approximately 180,000 clones, about 87% seen once. Sequenced input: peripheral blood. The receptor source for this set is a woman in her forties or fifties with acute or convalescent COVID-19.

The rearrangement links TRBV7-6 to TRBJ2-7, with D unresolved. CDR3 length: 15 amino acids. Germline lookup yields CDR1 SGHVS and CDR2 FNYEAQ. V lost 1 base and J 3 bases, leaving 13 bases between the germline ends. The CDR3 coding sequence is TGTGCCAGCAGCTTAGAACGCGACAACTTCTACGAGCAGTACTTC. It translates to CASSLERDNFYEQYF. The full variable domain, its missing parts supplied by reference TRBV7-6 and TRBJ2-7, is GAGVSQSPRYKVTKRGQDVALRCDPISGHVSLYWYRQALGQGPEFLTYFNYEAQQDKSGLPNDRFSAERPEGSISTLTIQRTEQRDSAMYRCASSLERDNFYEQYFGPGTRLTVT.

The chain has TRBV5-4 and TRBJ1-1; 8 nucleotides align to TRBD1. V was pared by 2 bases and J by 11 bases, with 5 bases of the junction left unmatched. CDR1 and CDR2 (germline): SGHNT, YYREEE (reference sequence). The CDR3 totals 12 residues. The CDR3 loop is CASSLRTGRAFF. For the CDR3, the DNA is TGTGCCAGCAGCTTACGGACAGGGCGTGCTTTCTTT.

This chain uses TRBV4-1 with TRBJ2-5, with TRBD1 identical over 11 bases. The V segment lost 3 bases and the J segment 3 bases; nucleotides outside the gene matches: 6. The CDR3 covers 16 residues. CDR1 and CDR2 from the germline V gene are MGHRA and YSYEKL. The CDR3: CASSHGQGARKETQYF. CDR3 in DNA: TGCGCCAGCAGCCATGGACAGGGGGCACGAAAAGAGACCCAGTACTTC.

V and J are TRBV7-3 and TRBJ2-3, with 10 bases lining up with TRBD2. J lost 0 bases, V lost 1 base, and 7 bases had no gene match. CDR3 length: 18 residues. CDR1 is SGHTA, CDR2 FQGTGA, per germline. The chain's CDR3 is CASSLIPLAGVSTDTQYF. The CDR3 region has the DNA TGTGCCAGCAGCTTAATCCCTCTAGCGGGGGTTAGCACAGATACGCAGTATTTT. Using reference TRBV7-3 and TRBJ2-3 for the parts outside the CDR3, the full variable domain is GAGVSQTPSNKVTEKGKYVELRCDPISGHTALYWYRQSLGQGPEFLIYFQGTGAADDSGLPNDRFFAVRPEGSVSTLKIQRTERGDSAVYLCASSLIPLAGVSTDTQYFGPGTRLTVL.

This chain links TRBV11-3 with TRBJ1-4; D is uncertain. V was trimmed by 4 bases and J by 5 bases, leaving 14 bases between them. The CDR3 runs 15 residues. CDR1 and CDR2 (germline): SGHNT, YENEEA. The CDR3 DNA reads TGTGCCAGCAGCTCTGGTCTGCCGGAGAATGAAAAACTGTTTTTT. Protein: CASSSGLPENEKLFF.

This clone was counted a few times. The chain carries TRBV3-1 (or the pseudogene TRBV3-2) and TRBJ1-1; the match to TRBD1 covers 7 bases. This CDR3 is 14 amino acids long. Germline loops: CDR1 LGHDT, CDR2 YNNKEL (reference sequence). V trimming: 7 bases; J trimming: 1 base; junction bases outside the gene matches: 6. This chain's CDR3 is CASTHRGQNTEAFF. The CDR3 DNA reads as TGTGCCAGCACTCACAGGGGACAGAACACTGAAGCTTTCTTT.

The V gene is TRBV5-1, the J gene TRBJ1-6; 7 bases map to TRBD1. Germline V gene data show CDR1 as SGHRS and CDR2 as YFSETQ. Germline trimming cut 0 bases from V and 8 bases from J; bases unmatched to any gene: 8. The CDR3 is made up of 16 amino acids. This chain's CDR3 is CASSLGSGTADSPLHF. CDR3 in DNA: TGCGCCAGCAGCTTGGGGTCCGGGACAGCGGATTCACCCCTCCACTTT.

This chain joins TRBV6-1 and TRBJ2-7, with D uncertain. CDR3 length: 14 residues. Per the germline V gene, CDR1 is MNHNS and CDR2 is SASEGT. Trimming removed 3 bases from V and 0 bases from J, with 9 bases in between. The CDR3 nucleotides read TGTGCCAGCAGTGATGTCTCCCTCTCCTACGAGCAGTACTTC. This gives the protein CASSDVSLSYEQYF.

The genes are TRBV11-2 and TRBJ2-3, with D tentatively TRBD2 (6 bases). This CDR3 comprises 15 residues. V was pared by 1 base and J by 1 base, with 9 bases between. Germline V gene lookup returns CDR1 SGHAT and CDR2 FQNNGV. The CDR3 is CASSLVGEGTDTQYF. The CDR3 nucleotides are TGTGCCAGCAGCTTAGTAGGGGAGGGCACAGATACGCAGTATTTT.

The rearrangement links TRBV4-2 to TRBJ2-2; D possibly corresponds to TRBD1 (6 bases). CDR3 size: 17 residues. Deletions cut 5 bases from V and 2 bases from J, with 18 bases between. CDR1 LGHNA and CDR2 YNFKEQ come from the germline V gene. CDR3 nucleotide sequence: TGTGCCAGCAGCGGAAGAGTCGGGACAAGTAACACCGGGGAGCTGTTTTTT. Encoded protein: CASSGRVGTSNTGELFF.

The V gene is TRBV7-2, the J gene TRBJ1-5; no reliable D call. The germline V gene has CDR1 SGHTA and CDR2 FQGNSA. The CDR3 is made up of 13 amino acids. Trimming pared 6 bases from V and 7 bases from J, leaving 13 bases between. The CDR3 coding sequence is TGTGCCAGCAGTTTCGGGGTTTGGCAGCCCCAGCATTTT. It is translated as CASSFGVWQPQHF. Variable domain in full (rest from reference TRBV7-2 and TRBJ1-5): GAGVSQSPSNKVTEKGKDVELRCDPISGHTALYWYRQSLGQGLEFLIYFQGNSAPDKSGLPSDRFSAERTGGSVSTLTIQRTQQEDSAVYLCASSFGVWQPQHFGDGTRLSIL.

The genes are TRBV5-4 and TRBJ1-2; 7 bases align to TRBD1. CDR1 and CDR2 (germline): SGHNT, YYREEE (reference sequence). CDR3 length: 14 residues. V lost 4 bases and J lost 3; bases outside the gene matches: 6. The CDR3 loop reads CASSLDRADYGYTF. For the CDR3, the DNA is TGTGCCAGCAGCCTAGACAGGGCGGACTATGGCTACACCTTC.

The chain is built from TRBV6-5 and TRBJ2-1; the match to TRBD1 covers 8 bases. The CDR3 length is 13 residues. Germline V gene sequence: CDR1 MNHEY, CDR2 SVGAGI. The J segment lost 12 bases and the V segment lost 10 bases, leaving 14 bases of the junction unmatched. For the CDR3, the DNA is TGTGCCACGAAGGACAGGGCCGCCCTCGGGCAGTTCTTC. It yields the protein CATKDRAALGQFF.

A few counts support this clone. The gene calls are TRBV7-6 and TRBJ2-2; perhaps TRBD1 as D (5 bases). The CDR3 runs 15 residues. Germline assignment: CDR1 SGHVS and CDR2 FNYEAQ. V lost 0 bases, J lost 6 bases, and 11 bases lay in between. The CDR3 sequence is CASSLAGSGPGELFF. CDR3 nucleotide sequence: TGTGCCAGCAGCTTAGCGGGGTCAGGGCCCGGGGAGCTGTTTTTT.

This chain connects TRBV24-1 to TRBJ2-2; no firm D call. CDR3 size: 12 residues. CDR1 is KGHDR and CDR2 is SFDVKD in the germline V gene. V lost 3 bases to trimming and J lost 6 bases, with 4 bases between them. The CDR3, as DNA: TGTGCCACCAGTGATGCAGCCGGGGAGCTGTTTTTT. Translated: CATSDAAGELFF.

The rearrangement joins TRBV29-1 to TRBJ2-6, with a tentative D call TRBD1 (7 bases). The CDR3 contains 18 residues. Germline values: CDR1 SQVTM, CDR2 ANQGSEA. Trimming left V 4 bases short and J 0 bases short, with 19 bases between. The CDR3 here is CSVASFAGQSSGANVLTF. The CDR3 DNA reads as TGCAGCGTTGCTTCGTTCGCGGGACAGAGCTCTGGGGCCAACGTCCTGACTTTC.

This chain connects TRBV30 to TRBJ1-1; D is perhaps TRBD1 (5 bases). CDR1 and CDR2 (germline): GTSNPN, SVGIG (reference sequence). Trimming removed 5 bases from V and 3 bases from J, with 13 bases in between. This CDR3 is 13 amino acids long. CDR3 DNA: TGTGCCTGGGCCGCAGGGTGGGACACTGAAGCTTTCTTT. Translating it yields CAWAAGWDTEAFF.

This clone was observed once. CDR3 DNA sequence: TGTGCCTGGAGTGTTCGGGGGGTGAATCAGCCCCAGCATTTT. Translation: CAWSVRGVNQPQHF. V usage is TRBV30 and J usage is TRBJ1-5; D perhaps matches TRBD1 (5 bases). V was trimmed by 0 bases and J by 4 bases, leaving 10 bases between them. From germline, CDR1 is GTSNPN and CDR2 SVGIG (reference sequence). The CDR3 has 14 residues.